This T cell receptor (beta chain) derives from a study of blood T cell repertoires in COVID-19. Overall study context: Samples of COVID-19 (acute and convalescent) were obtained from the United States, Italy and Spain.

In the original analysis: Reference gene primer amplification gave nucleated cell count estimates. TCRdb's table, derived via immunoSEQ multiplex PCR, lists solely in-frame clones and lacks some. The V and J calls and the clone size are those of that table, but D and trimming were determined from the DNA. The table records a few hundred thousand clones, more than 75% of them present only once. The receptor's source is a woman between 55 and 75 years old with COVID-19, enrolled during active disease. The sequencing input was peripheral blood.

The CDR3 DNA reads TGTGCCAGCAGCCCTGGTAGTCCTGGGGCCAACGTCCTGACTTTC. Translated, it gives CASSPGSPGANVLTF. This chain links TRBV14 with TRBJ2-6; unclear D gene. CDR3 size: 15 residues. The germline V gene encodes CDR1 SGHDN and CDR2 FVKESK. V was pared by 4 bases and J by 2 bases, with 9 bases between. Supplemented by reference TRBV14 and TRBJ2-6, the full variable domain reads EAGVTQFPSHSVIEKGQTVTLRCDPISGHDNLYWYRRVMGKEIKFLLHFVKESKQDESGMPNNRFLAERTGGTYSTLKVQPAELEDSGVYFCASSPGSPGANVLTFGAGSRLTVL.